These T cell receptor beta chains were read from a single sample in a study of shared clonotypes between healthy human individuals. TCRdb's table, derived via immunoSEQ multiplex PCR, lists solely in-frame clones and lacks some. The sample carries more than 2,000,000 clones, just over 90% recorded once. Sequenced sample: naive CD4+ T cells from PBMCs. The receptors stem from a man aged 18-30 years in good health. Some clones in this sample may be carry-over from other donors' samples. The CDR3 runs from the conserved cysteine through the conserved F or W. A clone size is listed for some rows: how often the clone was seen (once, few, many), or a class if it is expanded.

V gene	CDR3 length	clone size	J gene	CDR3 protein
TRBV29-1	15	once	TRBJ2-2	CSVEGTATNTGELFF
TRBV5-4	17	NA	TRBJ1-2	CASSLPGQGTLLGGYTF
TRBV5-5	11	NA	TRBJ2-7	CASSRVGEQYF
TRBV9	19	NA	TRBJ2-5	CASSVEGTSGFTPRETQYF
TRBV9	16	NA	TRBJ1-4	CASSVDGRRENEKLFF
TRBV9	15	NA	TRBJ2-1	CASSAPPDSYNEQFF
TRBV5-1	14	NA	TRBJ1-4	CASRDRTTNEKLFF
TRBV6-1	13	NA	TRBJ2-7	CASSEEIPAEQYF
TRBV29-1	12	NA	TRBJ2-7	CSGGTDTYEQYF
TRBV28	16	NA	TRBJ2-7	CASSLLAGGKGYEQYF
TRBV28	15	NA	TRBJ1-4	CASNSRVFFNEKLFF
TRBV10-3	14	NA	TRBJ2-7	CAISGTGPTYEQYF
TRBV7-9	17	NA	TRBJ2-2	CASSASGTSGYTGELFF
TRBV20-1	11	NA	TRBJ2-3	CSATKRGVKYF
TRBV5-1	15	NA	TRBJ2-7	CASSLTTPGVHEQYF
TRBV7-2	13	once	TRBJ2-5	CASSLSGTETQYF
TRBV7-7	15	NA	TRBJ2-2	CASSPGLAGTGELFF
TRBV21-1	15	NA	TRBJ2-1	CASSKGANFDNEQFF
TRBV7-8	15	NA	TRBJ2-4	CASSLGTSTRGWPTF
TRBV2	16	once	TRBJ2-6	CASGKQTLSGANVLTF
TRBV9	17	NA	TRBJ2-1	CASSVAPEGAKGNEQFF
TRBV2	15	NA	TRBJ2-1	CASSARFLSYNEQFF
TRBV11-2	17	NA	TRBJ2-7	CASSLAGTSGRAWEQYF
TRBV7-6	18	NA	TRBJ2-5	CASSLDPRLAGGWETQYF
TRBV9	15	once	TRBJ2-3	CASSPPGALTDTQYF
TRBV6-1	12	NA	TRBJ2-5	CACRGDEETQYF
TRBV5-1	16	NA	TRBJ2-1	CASSLPPSSGRVEQFF
TRBV6-5	12	NA	TRBJ2-7	CASSYRRGEQYF
TRBV30	14	NA	TRBJ1-3	CAWSVGRVGNTIYF
TRBV2	11	NA	TRBJ2-5	CARLGPRELYF
TRBV5-1	13	NA	TRBJ2-5	CASTPGSGETQYF
TRBV6-6	14	once	TRBJ1-1	CASSYGEVNTEAFF
TRBV7-3	15	NA	TRBJ1-1	CASSFGPLPEGAPSF
TRBV7-8	18	NA	TRBJ1-1	CASSLAPGRGQTNTEAFF
TRBV9	15	NA	TRBJ1-1	CASSSRTGQNTEAFF
TRBV28	16	NA	TRBJ2-7	CASSSYGGPEMDEQYF
TRBV7-2	14	once	TRBJ2-5	CASSLVFRSPAQYF
TRBV5-1	14	NA	TRBJ2-1	CASSLGRSYNEQFF
TRBV19	17	once	TRBJ2-1	CASSIGPRSLSYNEQFF
TRBV4-3	15	NA	TRBJ2-1	CASSQQMWEGNEQFF
TRBV29-1	13	NA	TRBJ2-5	CSVAPTGGETQYF
TRBV9	14	NA	TRBJ2-3	CASSVGENTDTQYF
TRBV5-1	13	NA	TRBJ1-3	CASSLESGNTIYF
TRBV6-1	16	NA	TRBJ2-1	CASSAQGRSSYNEQFF
TRBV21-1	21	once	TRBJ1-4	CASSTQRDRGRRRKTNEKLFF